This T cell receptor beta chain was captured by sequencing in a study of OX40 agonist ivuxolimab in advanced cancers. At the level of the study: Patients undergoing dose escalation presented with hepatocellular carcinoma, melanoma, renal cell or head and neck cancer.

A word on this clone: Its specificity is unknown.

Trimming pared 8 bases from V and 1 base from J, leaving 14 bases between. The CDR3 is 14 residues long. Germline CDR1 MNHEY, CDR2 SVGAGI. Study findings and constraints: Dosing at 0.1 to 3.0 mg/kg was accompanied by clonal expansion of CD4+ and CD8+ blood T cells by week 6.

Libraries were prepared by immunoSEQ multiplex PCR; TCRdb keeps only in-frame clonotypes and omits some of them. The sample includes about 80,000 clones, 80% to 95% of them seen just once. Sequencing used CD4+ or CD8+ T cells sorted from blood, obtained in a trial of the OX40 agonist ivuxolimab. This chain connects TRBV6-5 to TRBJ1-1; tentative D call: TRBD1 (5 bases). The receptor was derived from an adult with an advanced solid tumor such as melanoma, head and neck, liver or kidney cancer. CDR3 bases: TGTGCCAGCCGTTTTGGGGCGGAGAACACTGAAGCTTTCTTT. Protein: CASRFGAENTEAFF.